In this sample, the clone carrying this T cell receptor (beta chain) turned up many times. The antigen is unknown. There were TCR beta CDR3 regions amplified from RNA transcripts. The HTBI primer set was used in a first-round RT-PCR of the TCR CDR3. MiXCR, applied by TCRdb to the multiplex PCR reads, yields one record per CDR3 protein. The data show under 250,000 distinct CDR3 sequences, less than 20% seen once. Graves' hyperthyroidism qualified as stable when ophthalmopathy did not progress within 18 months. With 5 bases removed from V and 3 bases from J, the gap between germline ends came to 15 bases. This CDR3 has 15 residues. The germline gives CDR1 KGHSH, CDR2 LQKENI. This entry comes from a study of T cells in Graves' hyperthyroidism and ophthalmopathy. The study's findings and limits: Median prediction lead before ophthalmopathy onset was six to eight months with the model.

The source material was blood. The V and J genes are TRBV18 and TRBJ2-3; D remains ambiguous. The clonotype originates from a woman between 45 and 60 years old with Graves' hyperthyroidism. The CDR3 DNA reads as TGTGCCAGCTCAATTGGCCAGCATGGGACAGATACGCAGTATTTT. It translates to CASSIGQHGTDTQYF.